This TCR beta chain was observed in a study of blood T cell repertoires in COVID-19. Overall study context: Samples of COVID-19 (acute and convalescent) were obtained from the United States, Italy and Spain. In each case, the material was cDNA or gDNA derived from T cells, B-cell-depleted T cells, or PBMCs.

This clone was counted only a few times. Germline lookup yields CDR1 GTSNPN and CDR2 SVGIG (reference sequence). J gave up 10 bases and V 2 bases, and 7 bases lay outside the gene matches. The CDR3 loop spans 13 amino acids. In the original analysis: Reference gene primers were amplified, and this amplification served to estimate nucleated cell counts. Assay used: immunoSEQ multiplex PCR; TCRdb lists only in-frame clones, some missing. V and J calls plus clone size are reproduced from that table; the DNA served to infer D and trimming. The data show around 70,000 clones, approximately 90% seen once. The sequence was collected from a man in his fifties or sixties with COVID-19, enrolled during active disease. The chain is built from TRBV30 and TRBJ1-5; 8 bases align to TRBD1. The source material was peripheral blood. CDR3 sequence (DNA): TGTGCCTGGAGTTCTCAGGGGGCAGGACCCCAGCATTTT. Residues: CAWSSQGAGPQHF.